The clone carrying this T cell receptor beta chain was seen a handful of times. Its specificity is not known. Per germline, CDR1 ENHRY and CDR2 SYGVKD. The trim removed 11 bases at V and 4 bases at J, leaving 14 bases unmatched. CDR3 length equals 16 residues. A CD45RA-negative memory subset and a CD45RA+ naive subset were separated from the CD4+ cells. These data belong to a study of shared clonotypes between healthy human individuals. Findings and caveats of the study: The study's rarefaction showed incomplete sorted-subset sequencing despite large depth. Relative to clonotypes present in all four donors, those not shared had lower generation probabilities.

Profiled with immunoSEQ multiplex PCR; TCRdb holds only in-frame clones, not every one. Of approximately 1,000,000 clones listed, around 77% were seen once; the top ten hold about 0.94%. The chain combines TRBV10-3 with TRBJ2-7, with 13 bases identical to TRBD2. The receptor was derived from a young man in good health. Some clones in this sample may be carry-over from other donors' samples. The material sequenced was memory CD4+ T cells from PBMCs. Indicated subset: CD45RA-negative fraction. The CDR3 is CASRPGLAGTGYEQYF. The CDR3 bases are TGTGCCTCGCGACCGGGACTAGCGGGAACGGGGTACGAGCAGTACTTC.